These 11 T cell receptor beta chains came from one sample sequenced in a study of T cell responses to AZD1222 COVID-19 vaccine. Here immunoSEQ multiplex PCR was the method, and the copy in TCRdb shows in-frame clones only, minus some. In the table there are about 140,000 clones, about 90% of which are singletons. The source was peripheral blood, collected on day 0 of AZD1222 vaccination. Source of these receptors: an adult in good health.

V gene TRBV7-2 combines with J gene TRBJ2-5, with D possibly TRBD1 on 6 matching bases. Germline values: CDR1 SGHTA, CDR2 FQGNSA. The CDR3 contains 14 residues. V was pared by 1 base and J by 6 bases, with 12 bases between. CDR3 loop: CASSLGGPEKTQYF. The CDR3 DNA is TGTGCCAGCAGCTTAGGGGGGCCTGAGAAGACCCAGTACTTC.

A note on this clone: A read error may produce the germline difference seen at one junction end. CDR3 sequence: CASSQRTENHPSF. For the CDR3, the DNA is TGTGCCAGCAGCCAAAGGACTGAAAATCACCCCTCCTTC. The chain carries TRBV7-9 and TRBJ1-2; no clear D gene. Per the germline V gene, CDR1 is SEHNR and CDR2 is FQNEAQ (reference sequence). The CDR3 consists of 13 residues.

The chain employs TRBV5-1 and TRBJ2-7; 9 bases match TRBD1. The trim removed 5 bases at V and 0 bases at J, leaving 21 bases unmatched. CDR3 length: 20 residues. Germline values: CDR1 SGHRS, CDR2 YFSETQ. The DNA for the CDR3 is TGCGCCAGCAGTAGCTTACCGGGACAGGGCCGGATTGGGTCCTCCTACGAGCAGTACTTC. Protein product: CASSSLPGQGRIGSSYEQYF.

The rearrangement links TRBV28 to TRBJ1-1; no firm D call. Deletions cut 2 bases from V and 10 bases from J, with 14 bases between. Germline V gives CDR1 MDHEN, CDR2 SYDVKM. CDR3 size: 13 residues. The CDR3 loop is CASSLIRKAGAFF. The CDR3 nucleotides read TGTGCCAGCAGTTTAATAAGGAAGGCGGGAGCTTTCTTT.

The rearrangement uses TRBV3-1 (or the pseudogene TRBV3-2) and TRBJ1-1; the D gene is possibly TRBD1 (5 bases). This CDR3 region has 13 residues. CDR1 LGHDT and CDR2 YNNKEL come from the germline V gene (reference sequence). The V and J ends lost 4 bases and 6 bases respectively, with 12 bases between them. CDR3 in amino acids: CASSPPGVSEAFF. CDR3 coding DNA: TGTGCCAGCAGCCCTCCGGGGGTCTCTGAAGCTTTCTTT.

The chain carries TRBV28 and TRBJ1-5; D unclear. The germline V gene encodes CDR1 MDHEN and CDR2 SYDVKM. Trimming took 3 bases from V and 7 from J, leaving 1 base between them. CDR3 size: 10 residues. The CDR3 reads CASSFQPQHF. The CDR3 DNA follows: TGTGCCAGCAGTTTCCAGCCCCAGCATTTT.

Only one count was recorded for this clone. The chain recombines TRBV7-8 with TRBJ2-3; 10 bases match TRBD2. From germline, CDR1 is SGHVS and CDR2 FQNEAQ. Losses at the gene ends were 1 base for V and 2 bases for J; bases not matched to a gene: 3. The CDR3 runs 16 residues. The CDR3 is CASSLEGLASTDTQYF. Written as DNA, the CDR3 is TGTGCCAGCAGCTTAGAGGGACTAGCGTCCACAGATACGCAGTATTTT.

The chain is built from TRBV11-2 and TRBJ1-2, with TRBD1 matching 7 bases. Germline V lookup: CDR1 SGHAT, CDR2 FQNNGV. With V trimmed by 5 bases and J by 0 bases, 6 bases remained unmatched. The CDR3 loop spans 15 amino acids. The CDR3 DNA reads TGTGCCAGCAGCCAGACAGGGAGAGCTAACTATGGCTACACCTTC. Encoded protein: CASSQTGRANYGYTF.

This chain connects TRBV3-1 (or the pseudogene TRBV3-2) to TRBJ2-1; 10 bases map to TRBD2. The CDR3 has 16 amino acids. Germline CDR1 reads LGHDT; CDR2 reads YNNKEL (reference sequence). V lost 0 bases, J lost 5 bases, and 4 bases stayed unmatched. DNA for the CDR3: TGTGCCAGCAGCCAAGATGTAACTAGCGGGGACAATGAGCAGTTCTTC. Encoded protein: CASSQDVTSGDNEQFF.

The chain joins TRBV19 to TRBJ1-1, with 8 bases lining up with TRBD1. V gave up 4 bases and J gave up 7 bases; unmatched junction bases: 5. The CDR3 consists of 13 residues. The germline gives CDR1 LNHDA, CDR2 SQIVND (reference sequence). The CDR3 sequence is CASSKAGGLEAFF. In nucleotides, the CDR3 is TGTGCCAGTAGTAAGGCAGGGGGCCTTGAAGCTTTCTTT.

The chain couples TRBV5-1 to TRBJ1-1; TRBD1 might be the D (5 bases). Germline CDR1 is SGHRS and CDR2 is YFSETQ. CDR3 length equals 15 residues. The ends were cut back, 4 bases at V and 4 bases at J, with 17 bases in the middle. The CDR3 loop reads CASSLPGTGGTEAFF. In DNA form, the CDR3 reads TGCGCCAGCAGCCTGCCCGGGACCGGCGGCACTGAAGCTTTCTTT. Supplemented by reference TRBV5-1 and TRBJ1-1, the full variable domain reads KAGVTQTPRYLIKTRGQQVTLSCSPISGHRSVSWYQQTPGQGLQFLFEYFSETQRNKGNFPGRFSGRQFSNSRSEMNVSTLELGDSALYLCASSLPGTGGTEAFFGQGTRLTVV.